Below, 4 T cell receptor beta chains from the same sample are listed, as sequenced in a study of T cells after posttransplantation cyclophosphamide. Data came from immunoSEQ multiplex PCR; TCRdb stores just in-frame clones and leaves some out. Altogether about 11,000 clones are present, about 95% being singletons, with the ten largest covering 0.25% to 0.35%. Sequenced: naive CD8+ T cells sorted from PBMCs. All receptors come from a man aged 25 to 45 in good health and a related stem cell transplant donor.

The rearrangement uses TRBV4-1 and TRBJ2-7, with D possibly TRBD2 on 7 matching bases. Trimming stripped 2 bases from V and 6 bases from J, with 14 bases between. The length of the CDR3 is 14 residues. The germline gives CDR1 MGHRA, CDR2 YSYEKL. This CDR3 is CASSQLREGVEQYF. In DNA form, the CDR3 reads TGCGCCAGCAGCCAACTGAGGGAGGGGGTCGAGCAGTACTTC.

The rearrangement uses TRBV10-3 and TRBJ1-1; D is uncertain. From germline, CDR1 is ENHRY and CDR2 SYGVKD. The CDR3 has 16 residues. Deletions cut 0 bases from V and 1 base from J, with 12 bases between. The CDR3 sequence: CAISESRGSRNTEAFF. CDR3 sequence (DNA): TGTGCCATCAGTGAGTCCCGGGGTTCGAGGAACACTGAAGCTTTCTTT.

V and J are TRBV11-2 and TRBJ2-3; TRBD2 matches at 8 bases. Germline lookup yields CDR1 SGHAT and CDR2 FQNNGV. The CDR3 runs to 15 residues. The junction had 8 bases not matched to a gene; V was cut back by 7 bases and J by 2 bases. The CDR3 sequence: CASNHGRGFTDTQYF. In DNA form, the CDR3 reads TGTGCCAGCAACCACGGGAGGGGTTTCACAGATACGCAGTATTTT.

The chain recombines TRBV9 with TRBJ2-7; tentative D call: TRBD1 (5 bases). The V gene's germline CDR1 is SGDLS and CDR2 YYNGEE. V dropped 0 bases and J dropped 0 bases, with 7 bases sitting between them. The CDR3 has 14 residues. CDR3 bases: TGTGCCAGCAGCGTAGAGGGGATCTCCTACGAGCAGTACTTC. Protein sequence: CASSVEGISYEQYF.